This T cell receptor (beta chain) was identified during a study of CD8+ T cells in alopecia areata. Whole-study context: Administration of oral tofacitinib to treated patients was at 5 to 10 mg twice daily.

Study-wide results and limits: Resident alphabeta T-cell populations of normal skin are likewise subject to sequencing in scalp samples.

Specified treatment: oral pan-JAK inhibitor, 5-10 mg twice daily. A remark on this clone: Its specificity is unknown.

After isolation, RNA underwent reverse transcription to generate cDNA as the sequencing template. Assay: immunoSEQ multiplex PCR; the TCRdb copy retains only in-frame clones and omits some. The data hold about 220,000 clones, with about 58% observed a single time. This TCR came from a human donor with alopecia areata. The specimen comprised CD4+ T cells sorted from blood, sampled at week 4, from a patient treated with tofacitinib.

CDR3 in DNA: TGTGCCTGGCAGGGGGGCCACAATGAGCAGTTCTTC. Translating it yields CAWQGGHNEQFF. The V call is TRBV30, the J call TRBJ2-1; possibly TRBD1 for D (7 bases). The CDR3 totals 12 residues. Trimming left V 5 bases short and J 5 bases short, with 10 bases between. Per the germline V gene, CDR1 is GTSNPN and CDR2 is SVGIG (reference sequence).